This T cell receptor beta chain stems from a study of CD8 T cells in ankylosing spondylitis. Study conclusions and caveats: Blood of patients with ankylosing spondylitis appeared to be characterized by a TCR beta motif of roughly eight highly homologous variants.

This clonotype was seen repeatedly, ten times or more. Its antigen is undetermined. TCRdb processed the 5' RACE reads anew with MiXCR; each CDR3 protein has one entry. The sample lists roughly 180,000 distinct CDR3 sequences, around 13% occurring once. The sequence came from a male donor with ankylosing spondylitis or in good health (not recorded which). The sample taken for sequencing was blood, either unsorted or a sorted T cell fraction (not recorded which).

The CDR3 nucleotides are TGCGCCAGCAGCCCCCCGGTGACAGGGTCGGACACTGAAGCTTTCTTT. This codes for CASSPPVTGSDTEAFF. The chain combines TRBV5-1 with TRBJ1-1, with 7 positions matching TRBD1. V gave up 4 bases and J gave up 3 bases; unmatched junction bases: 12. CDR3 length equals 16 residues. Germline CDR1 reads SGHRS; CDR2 reads YFSETQ.